This record looks at one T cell receptor (beta chain) sequence and its context. Its antigen is unknown. Base quality data are lacking; no much larger clone is found one base away. In the prospective study, participants were roughly 18 to 95 years old, resided in about two dozen geographic areas of the United States, and were enrolled through a virtual design. Cohort assignment in the prospective study relied on participant-reported clinical history from a screening survey and a study questionnaire. Exposed participants were defined as having been in contact with someone with a PCR-confirmed or clinician-diagnosed COVID-19 case within 2 weeks of study entry. Each participant in the prospective study had whole blood, serum and a nasopharyngeal or oropharyngeal swab collected by mobile phlebotomists. Additional blood draws and questionnaires over a roughly two-month period could optionally be provided by prospective study participants. Prospective study blood samples were shipped either frozen or at room temperature before DNA extraction.

TCRbeta CDR3 regions were amplified from genomic DNA using the immunoSEQ Assay, a bias-controlled multiplex PCR. The authors' pipeline ran thus. The number of nucleated cells in each sample was estimated by amplification of reference gene primers within the assay. Sequence reads were collapsed and filtered to measure the absolute abundance of every unique TCRbeta CDR3 rearrangement. For each sample, productive Simpson clonality was calculated as the square root of Simpson's diversity index over productive rearrangements. What TCRdb holds here is the immuneACCESS table cut down to in-frame rearrangements. Part of the clones is not present; checked against another copy, under half of the missing clones reflect an unresolved V gene, and the others are unexplained. V and J calls and clone size are those listed in that table; D and trimming were worked out from the DNA. The sample data list about 150,000 clones, and roughly 87% of these were observed just once. The ten largest clones capture 3.5% to 4.5% of the sample.

The data were obtained in a study of blood T cell repertoires in COVID-19 (TCRdb year 2020). Concerning the study at large: Samples covering the acute and convalescent phases of COVID-19 were provided by collaborators in the United States, Italy and Spain. The material from the prospective study consisted of cDNA or gDNA derived from T cells, B-cell-depleted T cells, or PBMCs. The dataset comprised deeply sampled blood TCRbeta repertoires from subjects exposed to, actively infected with, or recovered from COVID-19. The repertoires were released in a freely available public database intended as a resource for research on the immune response to SARS-CoV-2. Samples were obtained from the ongoing ImmuneRACE study (first 160 participants) and from roughly 1,300 subjects provided by 6 global collaborators. A de-identified subject ID, COVID-19 status, age in years and sex were almost always included in the sample metadata. Where available, HLA class I and class II types were taken from metadata supplied by the sample provider and were not determined by assay-based typing. What the work shows at the level of the full study, not this receptor alone: How much clinical and demographic metadata was included differed by source and by participant, and the metadata was provided uncurated.

V loses 2 bases of germline sequence and J loses 4 bases, and the interval between the two ends is 6 bases. Including cysteine and phenylalanine, the CDR3 has 13 amino acids. Only the CDR3 region is kept as DNA, spanning 39 bases read in frame from base 1. CDR1 and CDR2, looked up from the germline V gene (reference sequence), are MNHEY and SMNVEV. What was sequenced was PBMCs or T cells enriched from blood (not recorded which). The receptor was isolated from a woman between 35 and 50 years old who had been exposed to COVID-19. The V gene is TRBV27 and the J gene is TRBJ1-5, with the D gene uncertain. The CDR3 amino acid sequence is: CASSLQNNQPQHF. The nucleotide sequence is given as TGTGCCAGCAGTTTACAGAATAATCAGCCCCAGCATTTT.